Below, one T cell receptor beta chain is given with its context. What it binds is unknown. V was pared by 7 bases and J by 1 base, with 12 bases between. The CDR3 runs to 14 residues. In germline, CDR1 is MDHEN, CDR2 SYDVKM. This specimen belongs to a study of cytomegalovirus exposure and HLA in healthy donors. Findings and caveats of the study: In vitro testing confirmed a few CMV-associated chains as specific for CMV antigens. The study recorded about 160 TCR beta chains that were cytomegalovirus-associated.

Repertoires were generated with immunoSEQ multiplex PCR, while TCRdb's copy carries only in-frame clones and drops some. The table records about 160,000 clones, around nine tenths of them present only once. The clonotype originates from a woman younger than 35 in good health and CMV-seropositive. The chain has TRBV28 and TRBJ2-3, with D tentatively TRBD2 (6 bases). The sample comprised PBMCs. For the CDR3, the DNA is TGTGCCAGCAAGTGGGGGGTTGGCACAGATACGCAGTATTTT. Amino acid sequence: CASKWGVGTDTQYF.